This TCR beta chain came from a study of shared clonotypes between healthy human individuals (dated by TCRdb to 2019 to 2021). At the level of the whole study: A few men and two women, aged 18 to 49 years, made up the cohort. For each donor, three plates each were used for CD4 naive and CD4 memory, two plates were used for CD8 naive, and one plate was used for CD8 memory. To estimate repertoire size and how much clonotype sharing occurs between individuals, the study deeply sequenced the blood TCR repertoires of five healthy adults. To increase sequencing depth and limit assay-specific biases, TCR repertoire library preparation and sequencing were carried out by different laboratories using diverse techniques. Each donor's leukapheresis produced roughly between about 0.9 and 9.5 billion PBMCs.

Using the deep immunoSEQ assay, TCR CDR3 regions were amplified from genomic DNA by multiplex PCR. For each cell subset, the extracted genomic DNA was distributed evenly across all wells of several immunoSEQ 96-well plates, and each plate served as one replicate. Each replicate PCR for sorted subsets received around 200 ng genomic DNA, equal to roughly 30,000 T cell genomes. Purified libraries were quantified with a Qubit 3.0 fluorometer, sized on a Bioanalyzer 2100, and re-quantified with the KAPA Library Quantification kit. A separate single-read 150-cycle Illumina NextSeq 550 flow cell was used to sequence each immunoSEQ 96-well plate. As for the authors' bioinformatics: Because only junctional sequences without quality scores were contained in the immunoSEQ output, filtering matching that applied to full-length reads could not be performed. Sequences were annotated with PyIR, a Python wrapper for IgBLAST v1.9, and V/J genes and CDR3 were assigned using IMGT germline references. Reads were filtered out if the reads had weak V/J assignments (E-value above 1e-6), no CDR3, stop codons, out-of-frame junctions, or ambiguous translated residues. V3J clonotypes were defined as sequences sharing the same inferred V gene, J gene, and CDR3 amino acid sequence. To compute the percentage overlap between repertoires, the number of shared unique clonotypes was divided by the size of the smaller repertoire. Three approaches were used to assess repertoire richness: RTK rarefaction, the Chao1 estimator, and Recon v2.1 estimates of unobserved clonotypes. For all TCRbeta clonotypes obtained by the gDNA method from a few donors, generation probabilities were computed with OLGA. TCRdb provides this immuneACCESS table in a form limited to in-frame rearrangements. Some clones are lacking; in checked studies, under half of them reflect an unresolved V gene, and why the rest are absent is not known. The DNA was the basis for D and trimming; V, J and clone size are from that table. The sample contains about 1.5 million clones, 95% to 99% of them found a single time. The ten largest make up about 0.45% of the sample.

CDR1 SGHRS and CDR2 YFSETQ are derived from the germline V gene. Reading from cysteine to phenylalanine, the CDR3 counts 16 amino acids. CDR3 DNA only is kept here, 48 bases in frame from base 1. At the junction V is shortened by 0 bases and J by 7 bases, with 18 bases in between. Notes on this clone: The specificity of this receptor is unknown. Per-base quality was not reported, and no clone a single base away is much larger than it.

The donors were healthy, HIV-negative adults who had no recently reported acute infections or vaccinations. All donors were Caucasian adults living in Nashville, Tennessee, USA. CD4+ T cells were enriched through magnetic negative selection, after which naive cells were positively selected on CD45RA and the remaining negative fraction served as the memory subset. Blood was collected by leukapheresis, and PBMCs were isolated by Ficoll-Histopaque density gradient centrifugation and then cryopreserved in liquid nitrogen vapor phase. Purity and quantity of every magnetically sorted T cell population were checked by analytical flow cytometry. Genomic DNA was isolated from each sorted fraction and quantified by UV absorbance on a Nanodrop 2000c. General study outcomes and caveats: Incomplete sequencing was indicated by rarefaction of sorted-subset datasets, despite the large sequencing depth. Larger estimated clonotype richness was generally found for naive subsets than for memory subsets. When several donors were compared, the shared fraction of clonotypes was around 4.6% for naive CD4, 3% to 4% for naive CD8, 2% to 2.5% for memory CD4, and under 0.5% for memory CD8. Sampling was restricted to blood, and TCR repertoires in tissues likely differ from the TCR repertoires found in blood. Clonotypes shared by all four sorted-subset donors showed higher generation probabilities than non-shared clonotypes. The genetic and exposure-history diversity represented was limited by the small number of donors. Based on pairwise subsampling, the degree of clonotype sharing among donors was expected to be affected by sequencing depth.

Rearrangement joined TRBV5-1 to TRBJ2-3, with no confident D gene call. The sample taken for sequencing was naive CD4+ T cells sorted from blood. The meaning of the sample's cell subset or site label: CD45RA+ positively selected. The clonotype originates from a man under 40 in good health. The CDR3 protein: CASSLEPTLSVNTQYF. In nucleotides, the sequence is TGCGCCAGCAGCTTGGAACCTACACTTTCTGTTAATACGCAGTATTTT.